A selection of T cell receptor beta chains follows, all from one sample in a study of cytotoxic CD8 clonotypes in ibrutinib-treated CLL. Sequenced by immunoSEQ multiplex PCR; TCRdb stores in-frame clones only, minus some. The repertoire has tens of thousands of clones, roughly 50% of them found once; the top ten carry 20%. Sequencing was performed on PBMCs, taken after 24 months of ibrutinib treatment. The origin of the receptors is a human donor with chronic lymphocytic leukemia. Both conserved end residues are part of each CDR3. D genes are given only for firm matches. Where a row states a size, it is once, few, many or the class of an expanded clone; other rows omit it.

CDR3 length	clone size	V gene	J gene	D gene	CDR3 protein	CDR3 DNA
14	-	TRBV9	TRBJ2-2	-	CASSVAPVSGELFF	TGTGCCAGCAGCGTAGCACCTGTTTCCGGGGAGCTGTTTTTT
14	-	TRBV14	TRBJ2-2	TRBD1	CASSRDRVTGELFF	TGTGCCAGCAGCCGGGACAGGGTAACCGGGGAGCTGTTTTTT
15	once	TRBV11-2	TRBJ2-2	-	CASSRFLVHTGELFF	TGTGCCAGCAGCCGCTTTCTAGTTCACACCGGGGAGCTGTTTTTT
16	-	TRBV29-1	TRBJ2-5	TRBD1	CSVARGTGTGQETQYF	TGCAGCGTCGCCAGGGGTACAGGGACAGGTCAAGAGACCCAGTACTTC
15	-	TRBV5-1	TRBJ1-3	TRBD1	CASSSAGTGGNTIYF	TGCGCCAGCAGCTCGGCCGGGACAGGCGGAAACACCATATATTTT
18	few	TRBV28	TRBJ2-1	-	CASSPRTAFSQDTREQFF	TGTGCCAGCAGTCCGCGGACAGCCTTCTCCCAAGACACCAGGGAGCAGTTCTTC
14	-	TRBV13	TRBJ2-5	TRBD1	CASSFPDREETQYF	TGTGCCAGCAGCTTCCCCGACAGGGAAGAGACCCAGTACTTC
14	-	TRBV5-1	TRBJ1-6	-	CASSLLQFNSPLHF	TGCGCCAGCAGCTTATTGCAGTTTAATTCACCCCTCCACTTT
13	few	TRBV6-1	TRBJ1-5	-	CASSEWGNQPQHF	TGTGCCAGCAGTGAGTGGGGAAATCAGCCCCAGCATTTT
13	-	TRBV7-9	TRBJ1-2	-	CASSLTTGYGYTF	TGTGCCAGCAGCTTAACGACAGGCTATGGCTACACCTTC
18	few	TRBV4-1	TRBJ1-6	-	CASSQDPAISSYNSPLHF	TGCGCCAGCAGCCAAGATCCCGCCATTAGCTCCTATAATTCACCCCTCCACTTT
15	-	TRBV27	TRBJ2-7	-	CASSSLLGQGYEQYF	TGTGCCAGCAGTTCCTTATTGGGTCAAGGCTACGAGCAGTACTTC
14	-	TRBV4-1	TRBJ2-1	-	CASSQDLGGVEQFF	TGCGCCAGCAGCCAAGATTTGGGGGGAGTTGAGCAGTTCTTC
12	once	TRBV6-5	TRBJ1-5	-	CASVDWNQPQHF	TGTGCCAGCGTGGACTGGAATCAGCCCCAGCATTTT
16	many	TRBV7-6	TRBJ1-6	TRBD1	CASSPGTGGNNSPLHF	TGTGCCAGCAGCCCCGGGACAGGGGGTAATAATTCACCCCTCCACTTT
15	many	TRBV18	TRBJ1-2	-	CASSLHWQGEFGYTF	TGTGCCAGCTCACTGCATTGGCAGGGCGAGTTTGGCTACACCTTC
16	-	TRBV5-6	TRBJ2-3	-	CASSPGKVAGTDTQYF	TGTGCCAGCAGCCCTGGGAAGGTAGCGGGCACAGATACGCAGTATTTT
12	-	TRBV10-3	TRBJ1-1	-	CAIRGPNTEAFF	TGTGCCATCAGGGGACCGAACACTGAAGCTTTCTTT
10	few	TRBV20-1	TRBJ1-2	-	CSASLSGYTF	TGCAGTGCTTCCCTCTCTGGCTACACCTTC
15	many	TRBV11-3	TRBJ2-5	-	CASSLGGQYQETQYF	TGTGCCAGCAGCTTGGGGGGACAGTACCAAGAGACCCAGTACTTC
15	few	TRBV27	TRBJ1-5	TRBD1	CASSSMGQGEQPQHF	TGTGCCAGCAGTTCGATGGGACAGGGAGAGCAGCCCCAGCATTTT
15	few	TRBV5-1	TRBJ1-1	-	CASSLGAQTFTEAFF	TGCGCCAGCAGCTTGGGCGCGCAGACCTTCACTGAAGCTTTCTTT
13	-	TRBV7-9	TRBJ1-1	-	CASSPTTNTEAFF	TGTGCCAGCAGCCCCACTACGAACACTGAAGCTTTCTTT
15	-	TRBV5-1	TRBJ2-1	TRBD2	CASSPLAASYNEQFF	TGCGCCAGCAGCCCACTAGCGGCCTCCTACAATGAGCAGTTCTTC
15	-	TRBV5-1	TRBJ2-5	TRBD2	CASSWGGGSQETQYF	TGCGCCAGCAGCTGGGGTGGCGGGAGCCAAGAGACCCAGTACTTC
15	-	TRBV5-8	TRBJ1-3	-	CASSLLVSSGNTIYF	TGTGCCAGCAGCTTGTTGGTGAGCTCTGGAAACACCATATATTTT
17	few	TRBV7-2	TRBJ2-1	-	CASRPTSLSYSYNEQFF	TGTGCCAGCAGGCCCACTAGCCTTTCTTACTCCTACAATGAGCAGTTCTTC
11	-	TRBV20-1	TRBJ1-2	-	CSATGPYGYTF	TGCAGTGCTACGGGTCCCTATGGCTACACCTTC
13	-	TRBV10-3	TRBJ1-2	TRBD1	CAIRDDRGYGYTF	TGTGCCATCAGGGATGACAGGGGGTATGGCTACACCTTC
16	-	TRBV28	TRBJ2-7	TRBD2	CASTSGLLPRLYEQYF	TGTGCCAGCACTTCGGGACTATTACCCCGACTTTACGAGCAGTACTTC
14	-	TRBV6-5	TRBJ1-2	-	CASGRGSTNYGYTF	TGTGCCTCCGGGCGTGGGTCGACTAACTATGGCTACACCTTC
13	-	TRBV28	TRBJ2-3	TRBD1	CAAGGTGVDTQYF	TGTGCCGCCGGGGGGACAGGGGTAGATACGCAGTATTTT
14	many	TRBV11-2	TRBJ2-7	TRBD2	CASSPSAGGYEQYF	TGTGCCAGCAGCCCCTCCGCGGGAGGGTACGAGCAGTACTTC
14	-	TRBV19	TRBJ2-5	-	CASSVAQGGETQYF	TGTGCCAGTAGCGTAGCCCAGGGGGGGGAGACCCAGTACTTC
16	-	TRBV7-2	TRBJ1-3	-	CASSSWTDFSGNTIYF	TGTGCCAGCAGCTCCTGGACGGACTTCTCTGGAAACACCATATATTTT
17	few	TRBV5-8	TRBJ2-5	TRBD2	CASSAGLAGVYQETQYF	TGTGCCAGCAGCGCAGGACTAGCGGGAGTGTACCAAGAGACCCAGTACTTC
12	-	TRBV29-1	TRBJ2-7	TRBD1	CSAEGTGYEQYF	TGCAGCGCCGAGGGGACAGGCTACGAGCAGTACTTC
15	-	TRBV4-2	TRBJ1-5	-	CASSRRWWGYQPQHF	TGTGCCAGCAGCCGCAGGTGGTGGGGGTATCAGCCCCAGCATTTT
15	few	TRBV6-5	TRBJ2-7	-	CASSRSQGVSYEQYF	TGTGCCAGCAGCCGCAGCCAGGGTGTATCCTACGAGCAGTACTTC
15	-	TRBV18	TRBJ2-1	-	CASSPRSQGNNEQFF	TGTGCCAGCTCACCACGATCCCAGGGGAACAATGAGCAGTTCTTC
13	-	TRBV6-5	TRBJ2-5	-	CASSYYGGTTQYF	TGTGCCAGCAGTTACTATGGGGGCACGACCCAGTACTTC
14	-	TRBV7-2	TRBJ2-1	TRBD2	CASSFPSGTNEQFF	TGTGCCAGCAGCTTCCCTAGCGGGACCAATGAGCAGTTCTTC
15	-	TRBV7-9	TRBJ2-7	-	CASSLVHISSYEQYF	TGTGCCAGCAGCTTAGTCCACATAAGCTCCTACGAGCAGTACTTC
13	many	TRBV30	TRBJ1-2	-	CAWSDRFNYGYTF	TGTGCCTGGAGTGACAGATTTAACTATGGCTACACCTTC
13	-	TRBV11-1	TRBJ2-7	-	CASSLSAQYEQYF	TGTGCCAGCAGCTTATCCGCTCAATACGAGCAGTACTTC
12	-	TRBV28	TRBJ1-1	-	CASSSLPFRAFF	TGTGCCAGCAGTTCGCTCCCGTTCCGCGCTTTCTTT
15	few	TRBV5-4	TRBJ2-7	TRBD2	CASSWGTSGDYEQYF	TGTGCCAGCAGTTGGGGGACTAGCGGGGACTACGAGCAGTACTTC